This T cell receptor (beta chain) was obtained from a study of PD-L1 blockade in urothelial cancer. Study context: Patients' prior chemotherapy regimens numbered 0 to 3. Researchers found blood samples held a median of roughly 140,000 T cells.

Trimming took off 2 bases at V and 5 bases at J, with 10 bases between the two ends. This CDR3 is built from 15 residues. CDR1 and CDR2 from the germline V gene are SNHLY and FYNNEI. Here immunoSEQ multiplex PCR was the method, and the copy in TCRdb shows in-frame clones only, minus some. The sample has tens of thousands of clones, 90% seen once. Time point meaning: pretreatment peripheral blood. The TCR originated in a man between 60 and 70 years old with urothelial cancer. The rearrangement uses TRBV2 and TRBJ1-6, with D tentatively TRBD1 (5 bases). The sample consisted of PBMCs, taken around atezolizumab (anti-PD-L1) treatment. In nucleotides, the CDR3 is TGTGCCAGCAGTGAATCTGGGGCCGATAATTCACCCCTCCACTTT. Amino acids: CASSESGADNSPLHF.